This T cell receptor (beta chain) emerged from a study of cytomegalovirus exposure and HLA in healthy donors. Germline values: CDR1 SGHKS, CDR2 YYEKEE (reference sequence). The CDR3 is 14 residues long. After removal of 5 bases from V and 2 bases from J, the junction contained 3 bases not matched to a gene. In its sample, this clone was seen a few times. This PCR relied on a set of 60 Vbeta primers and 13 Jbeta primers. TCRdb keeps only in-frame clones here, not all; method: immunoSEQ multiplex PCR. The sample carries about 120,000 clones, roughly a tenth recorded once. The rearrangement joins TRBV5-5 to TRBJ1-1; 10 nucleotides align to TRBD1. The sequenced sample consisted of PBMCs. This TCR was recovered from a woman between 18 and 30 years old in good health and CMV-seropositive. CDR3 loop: CASRLTGGNTEAFF. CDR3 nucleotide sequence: TGTGCCAGCAGGCTGACAGGGGGCAACACTGAAGCTTTCTTT.